This TCR beta chain was identified in a study of shared clonotypes between healthy human individuals. TCRdb's table, derived via immunoSEQ multiplex PCR, lists solely in-frame clones and lacks some. The sample shows hundreds of thousands of clones, 74% of them seen only once. This CDR3 contains 13 residues. Trimming took 5 bases from V and 3 from J, leaving 10 bases between them. Germline V gene sequence: CDR1 MNHNY, CDR2 SVGAGI (reference sequence). Splitting of CD4+ cells produced CD45RA+ naive and CD45RA-negative memory subsets. This clone appeared a few times. This clonotype was obtained from a woman in her twenties or thirties in good health. The sequenced sample consisted of memory CD4+ T cells sorted from blood. Subset specified: CD45RA-negative fraction. The chain recombines TRBV6-6 with TRBJ1-2; possible D gene TRBD1, 6 bases. CDR3 sequence reads: CASSRGRDYGYTF. CDR3 nucleotide sequence: TGTGCCAGCAGTCGGGGGCGCGACTATGGCTACACCTTC.